The 11 T cell receptor beta chains reported below all come from one sample, sequenced in a study of molecular identifiers for immune sequencing clone quantification. TCRdb re-called the PCR reads through MiXCR, storing one row per CDR3 protein. The data hold hundreds of thousands of distinct CDR3 sequences, with roughly 24% observed a single time. Sequenced input: naive CD8+ T cells from blood, with Jurkat cell RNA spiked in. Noted subset: FACS-sorted CD8+CD4-CCR7+CD45RA+ naive T cells. All receptors derive from a human donor in good health. Some libraries in this study had Jurkat cell RNA spiked in.

This clonotype was observed at least ten times. CDR3 in amino acids: CASSSTEYEQYF. The CDR3 region has the DNA TGTGCCAGCAGCTCGACAGAGTACGAGCAGTACTTC. V usage is TRBV7-9 and J usage is TRBJ2-7, with D perhaps TRBD1 (5 bases). Germline V gives CDR1 SEHNR, CDR2 FQNEAQ (reference sequence). Trimming removed 4 bases from V and 4 bases from J, with 8 bases in between. The CDR3 length is 12 residues.

Remarks on this clonotype: This clone may be a read error of a much larger clone one base away. The chain links TRBV9 to TRBJ2-2, with unresolved D. This CDR3 is built from 14 residues. In germline, CDR1 is SGDLS, CDR2 YYNGEE. CDR3 DNA sequence: TGTGCCAACAGCGTAGGCAGAACCACCGGGGAGCTGTTTTTT. It encodes CANSVGRTTGELFF.

The chain joins TRBV24-1 to TRBJ2-7, with a possible D match to TRBD1 (6 bases). The CDR3 loop spans 11 amino acids. V was cut by 4 bases and J by 9 bases, with 9 bases left in between. Germline CDR1 reads KGHDR; CDR2 reads SFDVKD. CDR3 nucleotide sequence: TGTGCCACCAGTGACAAGGGGGTGCAGTACTTC. Translating gives CATSDKGVQYF.

As regards this clonotype: A much larger clone differs from this one at a single base, so this may be a read error. The V call is TRBV12-3 or TRBV12-4, the J call TRBJ1-1; D unresolved. The CDR3 spans 12 residues. The CDR3 here is CASGRVNTETFF. The DNA for the CDR3 is TGTGCCAGCGGGAGGGTGAACACTGAAACTTTCTTT.

This clonotype was seen a handful of times. The V and J genes are TRBV20-1 and TRBJ2-7; D call uncertain. V lost 3 bases and J 3 bases, leaving 9 bases between the germline ends. Per the germline V gene, CDR1 is DFQATT and CDR2 is SNEGSKA (reference sequence). This CDR3 is 12 amino acids long. The CDR3 sequence: CSAREVGYEQYF. In DNA form, the CDR3 reads TGCAGTGCTAGGGAAGTAGGCTACGAGCAGTACTTC.

V gene TRBV30 combines with J gene TRBJ2-3, with 9 bases aligning to TRBD2. Germline V gives CDR1 GTSNPN, CDR2 SVGIG (reference sequence). The CDR3 runs 16 residues. V was pared by 0 bases and J by 4 bases, with 8 bases of the junction left unmatched. The DNA of the CDR3 is TGTGCCTGGAGTGTTGGGGCGGGGGGGCCAGCAGATACGCAGTATTTT. Translation: CAWSVGAGGPADTQYF.

This clonotype was recorded only once. Being one base from a much bigger clone, this may be a read error. This chain uses TRBV9 with TRBJ1-3, with D perhaps matching TRBD1 (5 bases). This CDR3 has 14 amino acids. The germline CDR1 and CDR2 sequences are SGDLS and YYNGEE. V lost 10 bases and J lost 0, with 14 bases in between. The CDR3 spells CAGGGWSSGNTIYF. The CDR3 DNA reads TGTGCCGGTGGGGGTTGGAGCTCTGGAAACACCATATATTTT.

This clonotype was detected many times. This chain uses TRBV28 with TRBJ2-6; no definite D call. The V end lost 1 base, the J end lost 1 base, and 5 bases lay between the germline ends. Germline values: CDR1 MDHEN, CDR2 SYDVKM. This CDR3 comprises 15 residues. Written as DNA, the CDR3 is TGTGCCAGCAGTTTATTTGGGTCTGGGGCCAACGTCCTGACTTTC. Protein product: CASSLFGSGANVLTF.

In this sample, this clonotype turned up many times. The genes are TRBV27 and TRBJ2-3; no definite D call. This CDR3 has 11 amino acids. Trimming left V 5 bases short and J 2 bases short, with 2 bases between. CDR1 MNHEY and CDR2 SMNVEV come from the germline V gene (reference sequence). The CDR3 sequence is CASSNTDTQYF. The CDR3 DNA sequence: TGTGCCAGCAGTAACACAGATACGCAGTATTTT.

With regard to this clonotype: One junction end does not reproduce the germline sequence, and a read error may be involved. V usage is TRBV7-2 and J usage is TRBJ2-7; a possible D gene is TRBD2 (6 bases). CDR3 length equals 14 residues. Germline CDR1 is SGHTA and CDR2 is FQGNSA. In DNA form, the CDR3 reads TGTGCCGGCGGCTTAGATGAGGCCCCCTACGGGGAGGACTGG. This translates into CAGGLDEAPYGEDW.

The chain combines TRBV29-1 with TRBJ2-7; tentative D call: TRBD2 (6 bases). The CDR3 covers 12 residues. V lost 7 bases to trimming and J lost 0 bases, with 10 bases between them. Germline CDR1 reads SQVTM; CDR2 reads ANQGSEA. CDR3 nucleotide sequence: TGCAGCGGCCGGGAGAGCTCCTACGAGCAGTACTTC. Translated: CSGRESSYEQYF.